Listed here are 13 T cell receptor beta chains from one sample, sequenced in a study of T cell responses to AZD1222 COVID-19 vaccine. Sequencing used immunoSEQ multiplex PCR; TCRdb keeps in-frame clones, though not all of them. The sample lists about 82,000 clones, more than 85% occurring once. Source: peripheral blood, taken 28 days after the second AZD1222 dose. All receptors derive from an adult who received the AZD1222 COVID-19 vaccine.

The rearrangement links TRBV24-1 to TRBJ2-2; 8 bases map to TRBD1. The CDR3 is made up of 12 amino acids. Germline V lookup: CDR1 KGHDR, CDR2 SFDVKD. Trimming removed 12 bases from V and 3 bases from J; junction bases left unmatched: 2. CDR3 sequence reads: CASQGDTGELFF. CDR3 nucleotide sequence: TGTGCCTCACAGGGGGACACCGGGGAGCTGTTTTTT.

The V and J genes are TRBV29-1 and TRBJ2-1; 7 nucleotides line up with TRBD1. In germline, CDR1 is SQVTM, CDR2 ANQGSEA. The V segment lost 4 bases and the J segment 4 bases; nucleotides outside the gene matches: 13. The CDR3 runs to 16 residues. For the CDR3, the DNA is TGCAGCGTTGTTGGTACAGGGGAAACCCATTACAATGAGCAGTTCTTC. This codes for CSVVGTGETHYNEQFF.

The chain combines TRBV5-5 with TRBJ1-4; no clear D. This CDR3 spans 14 amino acids. The V end lost 6 bases, the J end lost 10 bases, and 19 bases lay between the germline ends. CDR1 and CDR2 from the germline V gene are SGHKS and YYEKEE (reference sequence). In DNA, the CDR3 is TGTGCCAGCACTAAAGTTGGAGGGAGAGGAAAACTGTTTTTT. Translation: CASTKVGGRGKLFF.

The chain uses TRBV2 and TRBJ1-2; 11 positions agree with TRBD1. Per germline, CDR1 SNHLY and CDR2 FYNNEI. CDR3 length: 14 amino acids. V was clipped by 6 bases and J by 7 bases; unmatched bases: 7. DNA for the CDR3: TGTGCCAGCAGGGACAGGGGGCAATCGGGTGGCTACACCTTC. Its translation: CASRDRGQSGGYTF.

CDR3 protein: CASSPRQGAAGELFF. CDR3 sequence (DNA): TGTGCCAGCAGCCCTAGACAGGGTGCGGCCGGGGAGCTGTTTTTT. The V and J genes are TRBV11-3 and TRBJ2-2; 7 nucleotides match TRBD1. Germline CDR1 SGHNT, CDR2 YENEEA. V gave up 5 bases and J gave up 6 bases; unmatched junction bases: 9. This CDR3 contains 15 residues.

This chain uses TRBV2 with TRBJ1-2, with 7 bases lining up with TRBD1. V gave up 6 bases and J gave up 4 bases; unmatched junction bases: 8. The germline V gene has CDR1 SNHLY and CDR2 FYNNEI. CDR3 length: 14 residues. Here the CDR3 reads CASSETGTVYGYTF. CDR3 DNA: TGTGCCAGCAGCGAAACTGGGACAGTCTATGGCTACACCTTC.

The V and J genes are TRBV30 and TRBJ2-7, with D unresolved. V was cut by 3 bases and J by 2 bases, with 11 bases left in between. The CDR3 covers 13 residues. Germline values: CDR1 GTSNPN, CDR2 SVGIG (reference sequence). This chain's CDR3 is CAWSPPDPYEQYF. CDR3 nucleotides: TGTGCCTGGAGCCCCCCCGATCCCTACGAGCAGTACTTC.

V is TRBV4-1 and J is TRBJ2-3; D is tentatively TRBD1 or TRBD2 (5 bases each). The germline gives CDR1 MGHRA, CDR2 YSYEKL. There are 13 residues in the CDR3. V was clipped by 3 bases and J by 4 bases, with 8 bases between them. In nucleotides, the CDR3 is TGCGCCAGCAGCCAGGGGGAACCAGATACGCAGTATTTT. Translating gives CASSQGEPDTQYF.

V and J are TRBV7-9 and TRBJ2-7, with a possible D match to TRBD2 (6 bases). The CDR3 is 14 residues long. CDR1 and CDR2 (germline): SEHNR, FQNEAQ (reference sequence). V was cut by 5 bases and J by 3 bases, with 14 bases left in between. CDR3 bases: TGTGCCAGCAGCACCTCCGGGAGCCGCTACGAGCAGTACTTC. Translating gives CASSTSGSRYEQYF.

The chain has TRBV6-1 and TRBJ1-1; D is unclear. The CDR3 is 13 residues long. Germline V gene data show CDR1 as MNHNS and CDR2 as SASEGT. The V gene lost 0 bases and the J gene lost 13 bases, with 15 bases spanning the gap. The DNA of the CDR3 is TGTGCCAGCAGTGAAGCTAGCCTCAGGATTGTTTTCTTT. It translates to CASSEASLRIVFF.

The chain carries TRBV2 and TRBJ2-1, with 9 bases lining up with TRBD1. Germline CDR1 reads SNHLY; CDR2 reads FYNNEI. Losses at the gene ends were 4 bases for V and 12 bases for J; bases not matched to a gene: 13. The CDR3 loop spans 15 amino acids. The chain's CDR3 is CASSVGTTGGAGQFF. In nucleotides, the CDR3 is TGTGCCAGCAGTGTGGGAACCACAGGGGGCGCAGGGCAGTTCTTC.

The CDR3 DNA follows: TGTGCCAGCAGTTCCGGGACAGGGGTAGGAAACACCATATATTTT. Amino acids: CASSSGTGVGNTIYF. The chain carries TRBV2 and TRBJ1-3; 10 nucleotides agree with TRBD1. The germline CDR1 and CDR2 sequences are SNHLY and FYNNEI. Trimming cost V 5 bases and J 4 bases; bases outside gene matches: 5. The CDR3 runs to 15 residues.

This sequence joins TRBV9 and TRBJ1-1; a weak D match, TRBD1 (5 bases). The CDR3 covers 14 residues. Germline CDR1 is SGDLS and CDR2 is YYNGEE. Trimming shortened V by 6 bases and J by 5 bases, and 17 bases separated the two germline ends. The CDR3 is CASNPAGAGTEAFF. The CDR3, as DNA: TGTGCCAGCAACCCAGCTGGGGCGGGTACTGAAGCTTTCTTT.